The present TCR beta chain was sequenced within a study of shared clonotypes between healthy human individuals. A word on this clone: The antigen is not known.

Sequencing used immunoSEQ multiplex PCR; TCRdb keeps in-frame clones, though not all of them. The sample shows hundreds of thousands of clones, roughly 95% of them seen only once. CD45RO-negative, CCR7-selected cells formed the naive CD8 fraction, which excluded terminally differentiated effector memory CD45RA+ cells. Study outcomes and limitations: Some clonotypes were shared by all four sorted-subset donors, while others were not shared. The non-shared ones had lower generation probabilities than the shared ones.

The specimen sequenced was naive CD8+ T cells sorted from blood. The receptor was derived from a woman aged 30 to 39 in good health.

The CDR3 bases are TGTGCCAGCAGTGAAGAGGAAGAGTGGAACTACGAGCAGTACTTC. This codes for CASSEEEEWNYEQYF. The chain carries TRBV6-1 and TRBJ2-7; D not resolved. Germline loops: CDR1 MNHNS, CDR2 SASEGT. The CDR3 contains 15 residues. V lost 1 base to trimming and J lost 3 bases, with 13 bases between them.